This T cell receptor (beta chain) was found in a study of blood T cell repertoires in COVID-19. Study background: Donors in the United States, Italy and Spain gave samples during acute or convalescent COVID-19. T cells, B-cell-depleted T cells, or PBMCs supplied cDNA or gDNA.

V gave up 4 bases and J gave up 8 bases; unmatched junction bases: 7. The CDR3 has 16 amino acids. In germline, CDR1 is LGHDT, CDR2 YNNKEL (reference sequence). Data came from immunoSEQ multiplex PCR; TCRdb stores just in-frame clones and leaves some out. This sample has about 170,000 clones, with about 86% found just once. The chain uses TRBV3-1 (or the pseudogene TRBV3-2) and TRBJ2-2, with 13 bases lining up with TRBD2. The specimen sequenced was peripheral blood. This receptor was identified in a woman in her seventies who had recovered from COVID-19. The CDR3 region has the DNA TGTGCCAGCAGCCTTACTCCGGGACTAGCGGGGGGGGAGCTGTTTTTT. Translated, it gives CASSLTPGLAGGELFF.